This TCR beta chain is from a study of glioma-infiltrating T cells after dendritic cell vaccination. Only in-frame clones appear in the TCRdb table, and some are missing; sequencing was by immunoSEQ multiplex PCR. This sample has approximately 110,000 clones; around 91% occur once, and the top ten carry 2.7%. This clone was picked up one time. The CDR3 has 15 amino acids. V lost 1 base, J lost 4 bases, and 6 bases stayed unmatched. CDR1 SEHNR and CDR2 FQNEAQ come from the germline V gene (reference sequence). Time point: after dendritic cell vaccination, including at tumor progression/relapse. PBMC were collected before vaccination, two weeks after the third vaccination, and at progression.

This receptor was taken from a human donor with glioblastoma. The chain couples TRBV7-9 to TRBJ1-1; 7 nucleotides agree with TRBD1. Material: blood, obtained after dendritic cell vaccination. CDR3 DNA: TGTGCCAGCAGCTTAGGATTCGACAGGGCCACTGAAGCTTTCTTT. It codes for CASSLGFDRATEAFF.